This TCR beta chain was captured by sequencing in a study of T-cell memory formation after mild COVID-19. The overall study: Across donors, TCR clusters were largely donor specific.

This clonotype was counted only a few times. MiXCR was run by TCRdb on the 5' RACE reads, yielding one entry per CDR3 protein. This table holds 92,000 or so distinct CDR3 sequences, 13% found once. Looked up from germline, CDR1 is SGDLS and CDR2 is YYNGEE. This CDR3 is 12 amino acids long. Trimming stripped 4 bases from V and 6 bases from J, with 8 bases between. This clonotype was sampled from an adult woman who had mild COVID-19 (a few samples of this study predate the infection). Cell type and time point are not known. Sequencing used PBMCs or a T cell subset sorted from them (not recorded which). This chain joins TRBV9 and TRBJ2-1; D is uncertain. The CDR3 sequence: CASSPPSNEQFF. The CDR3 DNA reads TGTGCCAGCAGCCCCCCTAGCAATGAGCAGTTCTTC.